Below are 17 T cell receptor beta chains sequenced from a single sample in a study of blood T cell repertoires in COVID-19. Some clones are missing from TCRdb's copy, which holds only in-frame ones; the method was immunoSEQ multiplex PCR. The table includes tens of thousands of clones, 90% detected once. The sample taken for sequencing was peripheral blood. These receptors all come from a man aged 18 to 29 with COVID-19, enrolled during active disease.

This clone was seen a handful of times. V and J are TRBV3-1 (or the pseudogene TRBV3-2) and TRBJ2-7, with TRBD2 matching over 8 bases. The CDR3 runs 14 residues. The ends lost 7 bases at V and 3 bases at J; junction bases unmatched: 8. Germline CDR1 is LGHDT and CDR2 is YNNKEL (reference sequence). The CDR3 protein is CASTLGTRDYEQYF. The CDR3 DNA is TGTGCCAGCACCCTAGGGACTAGGGACTACGAGCAGTACTTC.

V and J are TRBV24-1 and TRBJ2-7; possible D gene TRBD2, 5 bases. Per the germline V gene, CDR1 is KGHDR and CDR2 is SFDVKD. The CDR3 runs 19 residues. V was shortened by 9 bases and J by 0 bases, with 29 bases between the two germline ends. In DNA form, the CDR3 reads TGTGCCACCCAGCCCGCGCGGCGGCCAACGCGGGTTCCCTCCTACGAGCAGTACTTC. Residues: CATQPARRPTRVPSYEQYF.

This clone showed up just once. The chain joins TRBV7-2 to TRBJ2-3, with 8 positions matching TRBD2. The germline gives CDR1 SGHTA, CDR2 FQGNSA. V was clipped by 1 base and J by 6 bases; unmatched bases: 9. This CDR3 spans 16 amino acids. The CDR3 sequence: CASSLVGGRNVDTQYF. In DNA form, the CDR3 reads TGTGCCAGCAGCTTAGTGGGCGGGAGGAATGTTGATACGCAGTATTTT.

The chain links TRBV7-7 to TRBJ2-2; TRBD2 aligns across 10 bases. There are 17 residues in the CDR3. Looked up from germline, CDR1 is SSHAT and CDR2 is FNYEAQ (reference sequence). Losses at the gene ends were 3 bases for V and 5 bases for J; bases not matched to a gene: 9. Here the CDR3 reads CASSFKPTSGMTGELFF. The CDR3 DNA reads as TGTGCCAGCAGCTTCAAGCCTACTAGCGGGATGACCGGGGAGCTGTTTTTT.

The chain is built from TRBV5-1 and TRBJ2-2, with TRBD1 identical over 7 bases. Germline values: CDR1 SGHRS, CDR2 YFSETQ. The J segment lost 6 bases and the V segment lost 3 bases, leaving 11 bases of the junction unmatched. The CDR3 is made up of 16 amino acids. CDR3 sequence reads: CASSYTTGNGAGELFF. The CDR3 DNA reads TGCGCCAGCAGCTATACGACAGGGAATGGGGCCGGGGAGCTGTTTTTT. Using reference TRBV5-1 and TRBJ2-2 for the parts outside the CDR3, the full variable domain is KAGVTQTPRYLIKTRGQQVTLSCSPISGHRSVSWYQQTPGQGLQFLFEYFSETQRNKGNFPGRFSGRQFSNSRSEMNVSTLELGDSALYLCASSYTTGNGAGELFFGEGSRLTVL.

J is TRBJ2-7 and V is TRBV9; the match to TRBD2 covers 8 bases. J lost 4 bases, V lost 4 bases, and 7 bases had no gene match. CDR3 length: 14 amino acids. CDR1 SGDLS and CDR2 YYNGEE come from the germline V gene. The CDR3 sequence is CASSPSSGWYEQYF. The CDR3 nucleotides are TGTGCCAGCAGCCCATCTAGCGGGTGGTACGAGCAGTACTTC.

The chain couples TRBV19 to TRBJ1-1; 9 nucleotides match TRBD1. This CDR3 contains 14 residues. V lost 5 bases and J lost 5; bases outside the gene matches: 6. From germline, CDR1 is LNHDA and CDR2 SQIVND (reference sequence). CDR3 coding DNA: TGTGCCAGTAGTCCTGGGGACAGGGTGACTGAAGCTTTCTTT. Its protein product is CASSPGDRVTEAFF.

The chain uses TRBV7-2 and TRBJ1-3; TRBD1 matches 9 bases. J was trimmed by 0 bases and V by 0 bases; bases with no gene match: 3. CDR1 and CDR2 from the germline V gene are SGHTA and FQGNSA. There are 17 residues in the CDR3. DNA of the CDR3: TGTGCCAGCAGCTTAGCCGGACAGGGGACCTCTGGAAACACCATATATTTT. Its protein is CASSLAGQGTSGNTIYF.

The gene calls are TRBV6-1 and TRBJ1-5; weak D call: TRBD1 (6 bases). CDR1 is MNHNS and CDR2 is SASEGT in the germline V gene. Trimming cost V 1 base and J 1 base, with 17 bases left between them. CDR3 length equals 18 residues. CDR3 region: CASSEEGGKRGSNQPQHF. In DNA form, the CDR3 reads TGTGCCAGCAGTGAAGAGGGGGGGAAGAGGGGAAGCAATCAGCCCCAGCATTTT.

Here the CDR3 reads CSVVGTGYGYTF. Written as DNA, the CDR3 is TGCAGCGTTGTAGGGACAGGGTATGGCTACACCTTC. The chain links TRBV29-1 to TRBJ1-2; 9 positions match TRBD1. Germline CDR1 reads SQVTM; CDR2 reads ANQGSEA. This CDR3 comprises 12 residues. The V segment lost 4 bases and the J segment 5 bases; nucleotides outside the gene matches: 2.

V and J are TRBV7-8 and TRBJ1-1, with D hard to call. Trimming stripped 5 bases from V and 2 bases from J, with 15 bases between. In germline, CDR1 is SGHVS, CDR2 FQNEAQ. CDR3 size: 15 residues. The DNA of the CDR3 is TGTGCCAGCAGCGCCCGTGGGCAGATAAACACTGAAGCTTTCTTT. This encodes CASSARGQINTEAFF.

This chain joins TRBV7-2 and TRBJ2-1; maybe TRBD1 (6 bases). Trimming removed 5 bases from V and 4 bases from J, with 18 bases in between. The germline V gene has CDR1 SGHTA and CDR2 FQGNSA. This CDR3 region has 16 residues. This chain's CDR3 is CASSRGRDTDYNEQFF. As DNA, the CDR3 is TGTGCCAGCAGCCGTGGTCGGGACACCGATTACAATGAGCAGTTCTTC.

J is TRBJ2-1 and V is TRBV12-2; TRBD1, as called in the table, went unchecked against the DNA. TRBV12-2 is annotated as a pseudogene. This CDR3 has 12 residues. The CDR3 region is CASRLGPVVQFF. In DNA form, the CDR3 reads TGTGCAAGTCGCTTAGGGCCCGTGGTGCAGTTCTTC.

J is TRBJ1-6 and V is TRBV19, with 7 bases fitting TRBD1. The CDR3 runs to 14 residues. CDR1 and CDR2 from the germline V gene are LNHDA and SQIVND (reference sequence). The V gene end was trimmed by 6 bases and the J gene end by 5 bases; junction bases not matched to a gene: 4. CDR3: CASRTTGNNSPLHF. The CDR3 bases are TGTGCCAGTAGGACGACAGGGAATAATTCACCCCTCCACTTT.

V gene TRBV7-9 combines with J gene TRBJ2-7; D is uncertain. With 0 bases removed from V and 0 bases from J, the gap between germline ends came to 9 bases. The CDR3 spans 15 residues. CDR1 is SEHNR, CDR2 FQNEAQ, per germline (reference sequence). The CDR3: CASSLAAAGSYEQYF. DNA for the CDR3: TGTGCCAGCAGCTTAGCAGCCGCCGGCTCCTACGAGCAGTACTTC.

The chain joins TRBV11-2 to TRBJ2-7, with TRBD2 matching 13 bases. The CDR3 is made up of 15 amino acids. The germline CDR1 and CDR2 sequences are SGHAT and FQNNGV. V was clipped by 3 bases and J by 6 bases; unmatched bases: 5. The CDR3 region is CASSLTSGRLGEQYF. CDR3 nucleotides: TGTGCCAGCAGCTTGACTAGCGGGAGGTTGGGCGAGCAGTACTTC. The variable domain in full, completed from reference TRBV11-2 and TRBJ2-7, reads EAGVAQSPRYKIIEKRQSVAFWCNPISGHATLYWYQQILGQGPKLLIQFQNNGVVDDSQLPKDRFSAERLKGVDSTLKIQPAKLEDSAVYLCASSLTSGRLGEQYFGPGTRLTVT.

The J gene is TRBJ2-7, the V gene TRBV6-5, with a weak D call TRBD2 (6 bases). The germline V gene encodes CDR1 MNHEY and CDR2 SVGAGI. This CDR3 spans 15 amino acids. V lost 0 bases, J lost 3 bases, and 12 bases lay in between. CDR3: CASSYSGTSSYEQYF. CDR3 bases: TGTGCCAGCAGTTACTCAGGGACTTCAAGCTACGAGCAGTACTTC.